This entry features one T cell receptor (beta chain) sequence. The source of the sample is a study of blood T cell repertoires in COVID-19. The wider study: The analysed material was cDNA or gDNA that came from T cells, B-cell-depleted T cells, or PBMCs.

V was shortened by 0 bases and J by 5 bases, with 8 bases between the two germline ends. CDR3 length equals 14 residues. The V gene's germline CDR1 is SGHRS and CDR2 YFSETQ. Clones were sequenced by immunoSEQ multiplex PCR, and TCRdb holds only the in-frame ones, with some missing. The sample lists 150,000 or so clones, almost 85% seen once, with 12% to 15% in the top ten. The clonotype originates from a human donor with acute or convalescent COVID-19. The donor label of this sample is uncertain. J is TRBJ2-2 and V is TRBV5-1; possibly TRBD1 for D (5 bases). The source material was peripheral blood. The CDR3 DNA reads as TGCGCCAGCAGCTTGGGGAAGGGGACCGGGGAGCTGTTTTTT. Translating gives CASSLGKGTGELFF.